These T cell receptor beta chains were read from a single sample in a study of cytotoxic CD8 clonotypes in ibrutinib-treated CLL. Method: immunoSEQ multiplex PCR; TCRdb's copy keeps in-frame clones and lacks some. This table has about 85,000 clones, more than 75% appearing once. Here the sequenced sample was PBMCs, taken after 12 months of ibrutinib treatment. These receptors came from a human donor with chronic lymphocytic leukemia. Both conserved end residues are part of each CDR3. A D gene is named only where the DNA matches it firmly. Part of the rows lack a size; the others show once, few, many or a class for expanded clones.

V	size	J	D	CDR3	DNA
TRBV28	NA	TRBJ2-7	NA	CASSLGGTDSYEQYF	TGTGCCAGCAGTTTAGGGGGGACAGACTCCTACGAGCAGTACTTC
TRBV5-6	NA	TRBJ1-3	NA	CASSRPPSSGNTIYF	TGTGCCAGCAGCCGGCCCCCCAGCTCTGGAAACACCATATATTTT
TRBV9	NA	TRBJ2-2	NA	CASSVAHRINTGELFF	TGTGCCAGCAGCGTAGCGCACAGGATCAACACCGGGGAGCTGTTTTTT
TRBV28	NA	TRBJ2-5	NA	CASTDLGGGAGETQYF	TGTGCCAGCACCGACTTGGGAGGGGGCGCGGGGGAGACCCAGTACTTC
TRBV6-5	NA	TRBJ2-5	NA	CASKAPLVETQYF	TGTGCCAGCAAGGCCCCGTTGGTGGAGACCCAGTACTTC
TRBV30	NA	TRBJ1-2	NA	CAWSTGRHGYTF	TGTGCCTGGAGCACAGGGAGGCATGGCTACACCTTC
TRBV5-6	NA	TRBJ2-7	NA	CASSFTRGPLPSYEQYF	TGTGCCAGCAGCTTCACCCGGGGACCTTTACCCTCCTACGAGCAGTACTTC
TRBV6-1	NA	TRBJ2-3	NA	CATFAGGGAADTQYF	TGTGCCACCTTCGCCGGCGGGGGCGCAGCAGATACGCAGTATTTT
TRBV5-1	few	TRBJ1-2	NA	CASSLGRWGPNYGYTF	TGCGCCAGCAGCTTGGGCCGCTGGGGCCCTAACTATGGCTACACCTTC
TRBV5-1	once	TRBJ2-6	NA	CASWGGSPGANVLTF	TGCGCCAGCTGGGGGGGCTCCCCTGGGGCCAACGTCCTGACTTTC
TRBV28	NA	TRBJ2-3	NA	CASSFPPTDTQYF	TGTGCCAGCAGTTTCCCCCCCACAGATACGCAGTATTTT
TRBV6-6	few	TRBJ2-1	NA	CASSYGLAASYNEQFF	TGTGCCAGCAGTTACGGGCTAGCCGCCTCCTACAATGAGCAGTTCTTC
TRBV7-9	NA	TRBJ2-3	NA	CASSWPTDTQYF	TGTGCCAGCAGCTGGCCCACAGATACGCAGTATTTT
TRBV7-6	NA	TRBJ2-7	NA	CASSLAQGTYEQYF	TGTGCCAGCAGCTTGGCTCAGGGGACCTACGAGCAGTACTTC
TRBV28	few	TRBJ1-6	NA	CASGVSPLHF	TGTGCCAGTGGGGTTTCACCCCTCCACTTT
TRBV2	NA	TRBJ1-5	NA	CASSAAGKQPQHF	TGTGCCAGCAGTGCGGCAGGGAAGCAGCCCCAGCATTTT
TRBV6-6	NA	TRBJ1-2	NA	CASSGDYGYTF	TGTGCCAGCAGCGGTGACTATGGCTACACCTTC
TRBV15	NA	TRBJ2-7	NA	CATSSGGATSYEQYF	TGTGCCACCAGCAGCGGAGGGGCTACCTCCTACGAGCAGTACTTC
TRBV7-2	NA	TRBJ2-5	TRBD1	CASSWTGHQETQYF	TGTGCCAGCAGCTGGACAGGGCACCAAGAGACCCAGTACTTC
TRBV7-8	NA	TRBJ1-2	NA	CASSLGGRINYGYTF	TGTGCCAGCAGCTTAGGGGGCAGGATTAACTATGGCTACACCTTC
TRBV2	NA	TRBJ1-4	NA	CASIAATNEKLFF	TGTGCCAGCATAGCAGCAACTAATGAAAAACTGTTTTTT
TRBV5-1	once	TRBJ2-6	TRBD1	CASSARGLGPGANVLTF	TGCGCCAGCAGCGCGAGGGGGCTGGGGCCTGGGGCCAACGTCCTGACTTTC
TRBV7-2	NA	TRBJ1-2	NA	CASSLLGLRAYGYTF	TGTGCCAGCAGCTTACTGGGTCTCAGGGCCTATGGCTACACCTTC
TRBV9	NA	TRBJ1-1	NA	CASSVGGNLNTEAFF	TGTGCCAGCAGCGTAGGGGGCAACTTGAACACTGAAGCTTTCTTT
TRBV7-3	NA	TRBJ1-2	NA	CASSEQPNYGYTF	TGTGCCAGCAGCGAACAGCCTAACTATGGCTACACCTTC
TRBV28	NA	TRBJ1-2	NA	CASTARANYGYTF	TGTGCCAGCACCGCCCGGGCTAACTATGGCTACACCTTC
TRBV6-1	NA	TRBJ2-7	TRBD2	CASSGGWGGLKSF	TGTGCCAGCAGTGGGGGATGGGGGGGACTCAAAAGCTTC
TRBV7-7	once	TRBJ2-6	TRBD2	CASSLAGGRLTSGANVLTF	TGTGCTAGCAGCTTAGCGGGGGGCAGATTGACCTCTGGGGCCAACGTCCTGACTTTC
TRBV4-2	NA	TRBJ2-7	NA	CASSFVYEQYF	TGTGCCAGCAGCTTTGTTTACGAGCAGTACTTC
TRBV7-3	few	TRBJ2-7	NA	CASSVHGGMAYEQYF	TGTGCCAGCAGCGTTCACGGGGGTATGGCCTACGAGCAGTACTTC
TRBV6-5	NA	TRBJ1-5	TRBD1	CASSPGQGAQPQHF	TGTGCCAGCAGTCCGGGACAGGGGGCCCAGCCCCAGCATTTT
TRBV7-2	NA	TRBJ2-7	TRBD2	CASSLAAGASGGYEQYF	TGTGCCAGCAGCTTAGCAGCAGGGGCTAGCGGGGGCTACGAGCAGTACTTC
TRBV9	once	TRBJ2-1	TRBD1	CASSVRRQGGEQFF	TGTGCCAGCAGCGTACGGCGACAGGGCGGTGAGCAGTTCTTC
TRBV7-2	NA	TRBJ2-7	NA	CASSPRLPGWQYF	TGTGCCAGCAGCCCCCGACTCCCCGGCTGGCAGTACTTC
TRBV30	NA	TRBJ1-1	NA	CAWSVLSPEAFF	TGTGCCTGGAGTGTACTCAGCCCTGAAGCTTTCTTT
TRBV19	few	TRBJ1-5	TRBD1	CASRDREGQPQHF	TGTGCCAGTAGAGACAGGGAGGGTCAGCCCCAGCATTTT
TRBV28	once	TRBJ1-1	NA	CASSRLTHTEAFF	TGTGCCAGCAGCCGATTAACCCACACTGAAGCTTTCTTT
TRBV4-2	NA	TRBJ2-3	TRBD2	CASSHGGAGVDTQYF	TGTGCCAGCAGCCACGGGGGGGCAGGGGTAGATACGCAGTATTTT
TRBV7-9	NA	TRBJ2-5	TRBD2	CASSLGTSGVQETQYF	TGTGCCAGCAGCTTAGGGACTAGCGGGGTTCAAGAGACCCAGTACTTC
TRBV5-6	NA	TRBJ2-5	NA	CASSFSLETQYF	TGTGCCAGCAGCTTCTCGTTGGAGACCCAGTACTTC
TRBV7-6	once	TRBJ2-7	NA	CASSLKGYEQYF	TGTGCCAGCAGCTTAAAGGGGTACGAGCAGTACTTC
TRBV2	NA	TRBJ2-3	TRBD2	CASRAPGGSDTQYF	TGTGCCAGCAGGGCCCCCGGGGGGTCAGATACGCAGTATTTT
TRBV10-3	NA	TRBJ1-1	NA	CAISDGRAANTEAFF	TGTGCCATCAGTGACGGTCGGGCAGCGAACACTGAAGCTTTCTTT
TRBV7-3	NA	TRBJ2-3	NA	CASSLGHTDTQYF	TGTGCCAGCAGCTTAGGCCACACAGATACGCAGTATTTT
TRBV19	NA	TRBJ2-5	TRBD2	CASSGGLAGVGETQYF	TGTGCCAGTAGTGGCGGACTAGCGGGAGTGGGGGAGACCCAGTACTTC
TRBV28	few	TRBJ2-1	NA	CASSLPAAREQFF	TGTGCCAGCAGCCTACCGGCTGCCAGGGAGCAGTTCTTC
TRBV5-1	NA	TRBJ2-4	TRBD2	CASSPGGLAKNIQYF	TGCGCCAGCAGCCCGGGGGGACTAGCCAAAAACATTCAGTACTTC
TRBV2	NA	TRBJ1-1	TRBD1	CASLAPTGLLNTEAFF	TGTGCCAGCTTGGCACCGACAGGGTTATTGAACACTGAAGCTTTCTTT
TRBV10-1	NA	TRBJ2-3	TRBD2	CASTPVVAGATDTQYF	TGCGCCAGCACCCCCGTGGTAGCGGGGGCCACAGATACGCAGTATTTT
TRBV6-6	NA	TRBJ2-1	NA	CASSYSPTLYNEQFF	TGTGCCAGCAGTTACTCGCCGACACTCTACAATGAGCAGTTCTTC
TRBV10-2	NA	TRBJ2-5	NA	CASSEGGYQETQYF	TGCGCCAGCAGTGAAGGCGGGTACCAAGAGACCCAGTACTTC
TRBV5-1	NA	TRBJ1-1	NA	CASSLAAGVASTEAFF	TGCGCCAGCAGCTTGGCCGCAGGGGTGGCGAGCACTGAAGCTTTCTTT
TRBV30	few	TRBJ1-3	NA	CAWSSWGGTGNTIYF	TGTGCCTGGAGCTCGTGGGGGGGTACTGGAAACACCATATATTTT
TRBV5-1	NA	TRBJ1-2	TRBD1	CASSLGQGPEGYTF	TGCGCCAGCAGCTTGGGACAGGGACCGGAAGGCTACACCTTC
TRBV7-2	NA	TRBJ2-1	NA	CATPLRDPSDNEQFF	TGTGCCACCCCCCTCCGGGACCCATCCGACAATGAGCAGTTCTTC